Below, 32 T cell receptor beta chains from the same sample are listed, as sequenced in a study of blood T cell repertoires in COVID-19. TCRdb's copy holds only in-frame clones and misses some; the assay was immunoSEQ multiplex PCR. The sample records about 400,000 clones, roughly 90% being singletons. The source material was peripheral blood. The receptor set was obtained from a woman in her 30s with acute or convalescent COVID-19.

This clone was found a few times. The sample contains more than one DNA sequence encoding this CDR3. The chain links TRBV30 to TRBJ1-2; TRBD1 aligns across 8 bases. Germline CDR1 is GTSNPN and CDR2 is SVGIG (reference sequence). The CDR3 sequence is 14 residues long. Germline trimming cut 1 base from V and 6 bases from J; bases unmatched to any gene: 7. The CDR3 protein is CAWSGGQGAHGYTF. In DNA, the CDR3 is TGTGCCTGGAGTGGAGGCCAGGGGGCTCATGGCTACACCTTC.

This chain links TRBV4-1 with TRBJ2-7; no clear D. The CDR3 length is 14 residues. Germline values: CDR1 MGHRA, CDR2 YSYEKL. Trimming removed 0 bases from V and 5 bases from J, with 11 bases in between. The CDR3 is CASSQDHGYHEQYF. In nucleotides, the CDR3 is TGCGCCAGCAGCCAAGATCACGGGTACCACGAGCAGTACTTC.

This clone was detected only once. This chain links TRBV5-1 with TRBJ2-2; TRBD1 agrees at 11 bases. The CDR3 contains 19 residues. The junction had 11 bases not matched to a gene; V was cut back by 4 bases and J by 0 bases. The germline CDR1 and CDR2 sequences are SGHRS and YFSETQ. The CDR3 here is CASSEDRGPDPTNTGELFF. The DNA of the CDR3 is TGCGCCAGCAGCGAGGACAGGGGGCCAGACCCTACGAACACCGGGGAGCTGTTTTTT.

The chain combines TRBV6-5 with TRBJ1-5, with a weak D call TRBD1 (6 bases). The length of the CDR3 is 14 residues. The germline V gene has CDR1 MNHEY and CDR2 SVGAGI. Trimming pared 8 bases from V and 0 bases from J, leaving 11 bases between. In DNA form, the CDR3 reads TGTGCCAGCGGGGGCCAATATAGCAATCAGCCCCAGCATTTT. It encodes CASGGQYSNQPQHF.

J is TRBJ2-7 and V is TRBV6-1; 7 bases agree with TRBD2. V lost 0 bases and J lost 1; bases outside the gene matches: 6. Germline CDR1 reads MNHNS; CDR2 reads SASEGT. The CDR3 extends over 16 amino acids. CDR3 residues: CASSEAPSGASYEQYF. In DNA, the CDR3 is TGTGCCAGCAGTGAAGCCCCAAGCGGGGCGTCCTACGAGCAGTACTTC.

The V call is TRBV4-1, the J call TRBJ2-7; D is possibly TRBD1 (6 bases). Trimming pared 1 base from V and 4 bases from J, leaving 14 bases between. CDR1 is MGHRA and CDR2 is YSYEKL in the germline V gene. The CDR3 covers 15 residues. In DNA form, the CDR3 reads TGCGCCAGCAGCCAAGTGGGGGCTAGGGAATACGAGCAGTACTTC. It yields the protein CASSQVGAREYEQYF.

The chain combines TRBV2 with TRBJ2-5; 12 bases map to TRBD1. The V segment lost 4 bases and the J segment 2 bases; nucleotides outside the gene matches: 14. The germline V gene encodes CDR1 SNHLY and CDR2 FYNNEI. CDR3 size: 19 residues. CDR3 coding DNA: TGTGCCAGCAGTGGACCGGGACAGGGGGCGCGGGGTGGGCAAGAGACCCAGTACTTC. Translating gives CASSGPGQGARGGQETQYF.

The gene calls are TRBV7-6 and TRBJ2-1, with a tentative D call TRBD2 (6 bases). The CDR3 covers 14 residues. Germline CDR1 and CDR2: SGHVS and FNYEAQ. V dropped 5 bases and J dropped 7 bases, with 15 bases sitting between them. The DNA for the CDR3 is TGTGCCAGCAGCCTCGGACGCGGAGGGAATGAGCAGTTCTTC. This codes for CASSLGRGGNEQFF.

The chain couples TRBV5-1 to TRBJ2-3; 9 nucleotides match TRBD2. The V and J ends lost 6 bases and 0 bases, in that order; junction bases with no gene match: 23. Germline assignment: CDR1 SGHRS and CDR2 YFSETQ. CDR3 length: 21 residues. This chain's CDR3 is CASTRAVERGVGVTSTDTQYF. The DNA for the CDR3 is TGCGCCAGCACCCGGGCTGTAGAGCGGGGGGTCGGCGTTACTAGCACAGATACGCAGTATTTT.

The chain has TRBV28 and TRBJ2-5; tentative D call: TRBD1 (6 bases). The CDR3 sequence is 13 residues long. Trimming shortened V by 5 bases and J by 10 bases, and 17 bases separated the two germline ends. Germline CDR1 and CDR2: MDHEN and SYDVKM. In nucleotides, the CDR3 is TGTGCCAGCAGTAAAACAGGGTCCCAGGACCAGTACTTC. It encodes CASSKTGSQDQYF.

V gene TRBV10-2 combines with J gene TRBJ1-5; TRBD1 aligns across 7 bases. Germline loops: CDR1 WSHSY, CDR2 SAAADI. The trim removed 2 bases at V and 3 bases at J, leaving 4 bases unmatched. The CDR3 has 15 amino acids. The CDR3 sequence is CASSEGQVYNQPQHF. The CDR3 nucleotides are TGCGCCAGCAGTGAGGGACAGGTATACAATCAGCCCCAGCATTTT.

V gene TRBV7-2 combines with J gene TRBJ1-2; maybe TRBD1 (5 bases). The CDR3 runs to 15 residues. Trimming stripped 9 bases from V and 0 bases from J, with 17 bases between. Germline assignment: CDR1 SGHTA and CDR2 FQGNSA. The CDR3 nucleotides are TGTGCCAGTGAGAGCGCGGGGGGGTCTAACTATGGCTACACCTTC. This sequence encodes CASESAGGSNYGYTF.

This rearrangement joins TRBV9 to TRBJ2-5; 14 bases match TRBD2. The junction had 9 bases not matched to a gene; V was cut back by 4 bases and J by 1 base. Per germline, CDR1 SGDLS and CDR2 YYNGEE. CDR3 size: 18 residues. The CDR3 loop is CASSPGLAGGPAQETQYF. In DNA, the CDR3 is TGTGCCAGCAGCCCCGGACTAGCGGGGGGCCCCGCCCAAGAGACCCAGTACTTC. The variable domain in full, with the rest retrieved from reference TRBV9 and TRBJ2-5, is DSGVTQTPKHLITATGQRVTLRCSPRSGDLSVYWYQQSLDQGLQFLIQYYNGEERAKGNILERFSAQQFPDLHSELNLSSLELGDSALYFCASSPGLAGGPAQETQYFGPGTRLLVL.

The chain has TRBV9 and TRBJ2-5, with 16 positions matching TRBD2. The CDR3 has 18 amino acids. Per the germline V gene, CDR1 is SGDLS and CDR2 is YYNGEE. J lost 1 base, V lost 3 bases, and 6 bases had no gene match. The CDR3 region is CASSETGTSGGAQETQYF. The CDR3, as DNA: TGTGCCAGCAGCGAAACCGGGACTAGCGGGGGGGCCCAAGAGACCCAGTACTTC.

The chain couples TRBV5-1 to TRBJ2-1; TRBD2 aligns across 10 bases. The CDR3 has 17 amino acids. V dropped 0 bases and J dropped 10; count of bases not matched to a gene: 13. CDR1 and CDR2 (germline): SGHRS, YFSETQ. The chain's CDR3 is CASSLGVQLAGNAEQFF. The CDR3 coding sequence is TGCGCCAGCAGCTTGGGGGTTCAACTAGCGGGGAATGCGGAGCAGTTCTTC. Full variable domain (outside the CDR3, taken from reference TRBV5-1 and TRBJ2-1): KAGVTQTPRYLIKTRGQQVTLSCSPISGHRSVSWYQQTPGQGLQFLFEYFSETQRNKGNFPGRFSGRQFSNSRSEMNVSTLELGDSALYLCASSLGVQLAGNAEQFFGPGTRLTVL.

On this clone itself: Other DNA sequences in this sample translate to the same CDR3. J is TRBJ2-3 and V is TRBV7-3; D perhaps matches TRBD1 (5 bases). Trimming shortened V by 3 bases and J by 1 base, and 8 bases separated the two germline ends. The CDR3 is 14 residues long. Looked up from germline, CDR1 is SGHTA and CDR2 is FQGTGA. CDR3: CASSFLGGTDTQYF. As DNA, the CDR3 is TGTGCCAGCAGCTTCCTAGGGGGCACAGATACGCAGTATTTT.

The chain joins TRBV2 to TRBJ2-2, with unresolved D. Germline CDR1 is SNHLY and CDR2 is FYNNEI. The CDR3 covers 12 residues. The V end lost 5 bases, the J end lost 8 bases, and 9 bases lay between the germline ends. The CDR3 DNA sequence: TGTGCCAGCAGTCCCTCCCGGGGGGAGCTGTTTTTT. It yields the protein CASSPSRGELFF.

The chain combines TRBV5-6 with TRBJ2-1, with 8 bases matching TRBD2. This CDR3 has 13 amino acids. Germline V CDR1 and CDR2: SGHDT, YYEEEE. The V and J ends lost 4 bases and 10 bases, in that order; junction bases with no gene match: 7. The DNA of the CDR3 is TGTGCCAGCAGCGCCGGGACTAGGGGGGAGCAGTTCTTC. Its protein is CASSAGTRGEQFF.

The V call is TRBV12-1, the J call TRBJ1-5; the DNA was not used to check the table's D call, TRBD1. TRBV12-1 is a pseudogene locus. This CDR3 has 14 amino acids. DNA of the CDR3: TGTGCCAGCAGCCCCTGGACAGGTCTTCAGCCCCAGCATTTT. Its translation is CASSPWTGLQPQHF.

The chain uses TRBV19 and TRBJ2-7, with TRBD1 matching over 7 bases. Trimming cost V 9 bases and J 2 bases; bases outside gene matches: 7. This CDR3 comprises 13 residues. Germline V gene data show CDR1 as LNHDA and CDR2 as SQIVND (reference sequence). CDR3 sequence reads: CASRDSNTYEQYF. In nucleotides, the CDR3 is TGTGCCAGCCGGGACAGTAACACCTACGAGCAGTACTTC.

In nucleotides, the CDR3 is TGTGCCAGCAGCCAGGAACCAGGGGTTGGATACAATGAGCAGTTCTTC. It translates to CASSQEPGVGYNEQFF. The chain combines TRBV4-2 with TRBJ2-1; a possible D gene is TRBD1 (6 bases). Germline V gene data show CDR1 as LGHNA and CDR2 as YNFKEQ. The V end lost 3 bases, the J end lost 4 bases, and 16 bases lay between the germline ends. The CDR3 has 16 residues.

The CDR3 region is CATSVEDTQYF. The CDR3 coding sequence is TGTGCCACCAGTGTAGAAGATACGCAGTATTTT. This sequence joins TRBV24-1 and TRBJ2-3, with D unresolved. There are 11 residues in the CDR3. V was cut by 5 bases and J by 5 bases, with 4 bases left in between. CDR1 and CDR2 from the germline V gene are KGHDR and SFDVKD.

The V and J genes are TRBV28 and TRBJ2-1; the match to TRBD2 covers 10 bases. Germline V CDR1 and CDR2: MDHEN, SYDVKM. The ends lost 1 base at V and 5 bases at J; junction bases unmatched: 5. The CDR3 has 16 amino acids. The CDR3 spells CASSLLGTSENNEQFF. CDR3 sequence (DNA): TGTGCCAGCAGTTTATTAGGGACTAGCGAAAACAATGAGCAGTTCTTC.

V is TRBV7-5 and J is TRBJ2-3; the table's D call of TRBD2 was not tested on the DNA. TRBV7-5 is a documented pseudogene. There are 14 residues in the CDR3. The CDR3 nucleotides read TGTGTCAGAAGCTTTAGCCGGTGCACAGATACGCAGTATTTT. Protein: CVRSFSRCTDTQYF.

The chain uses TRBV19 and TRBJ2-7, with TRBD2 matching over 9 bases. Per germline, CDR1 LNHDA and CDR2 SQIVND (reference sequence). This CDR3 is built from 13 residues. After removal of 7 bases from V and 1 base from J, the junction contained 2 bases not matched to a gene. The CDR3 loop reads CASNSGGSYEQYF. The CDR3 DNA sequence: TGTGCCAGTAATAGCGGGGGTTCCTACGAGCAGTACTTC.

The CDR3 nucleotides read TGTGCCAGTAGTGTCGGGGGGGCGTACGAGCAGTACTTC. This translates into CASSVGGAYEQYF. J is TRBJ2-7 and V is TRBV19; 8 bases align to TRBD2. Germline V CDR1 and CDR2: LNHDA, SQIVND (reference sequence). The CDR3 has 13 amino acids. V was pared by 5 bases and J by 4 bases, with 4 bases of the junction left unmatched. The entire variable domain, with the rest obtained from reference TRBV19 and TRBJ2-7, is as follows: DGGITQSPKYLFRKEGQNVTLSCEQNLNHDAMYWYRQDPGQGLRLIYYSQIVNDFQKGDIAEGYSVSREKKESFPLTVTSAQKNPTAFYLCASSVGGAYEQYFGPGTRLTVT.

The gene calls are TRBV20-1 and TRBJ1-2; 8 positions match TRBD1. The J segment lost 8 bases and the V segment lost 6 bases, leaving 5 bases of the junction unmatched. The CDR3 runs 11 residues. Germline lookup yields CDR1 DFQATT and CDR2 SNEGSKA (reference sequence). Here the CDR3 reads CSARTGQGYTF. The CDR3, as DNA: TGCAGTGCCAGGACAGGGCAAGGCTACACCTTC.

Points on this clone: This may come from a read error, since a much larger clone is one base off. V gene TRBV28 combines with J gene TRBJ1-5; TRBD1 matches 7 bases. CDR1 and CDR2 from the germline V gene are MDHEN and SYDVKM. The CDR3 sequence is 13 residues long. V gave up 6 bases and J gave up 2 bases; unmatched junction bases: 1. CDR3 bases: TGTGCCAGCAGAACAGGGGGCAATCAGCCCCAGCATTTT. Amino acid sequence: CASRTGGNQPQHF.

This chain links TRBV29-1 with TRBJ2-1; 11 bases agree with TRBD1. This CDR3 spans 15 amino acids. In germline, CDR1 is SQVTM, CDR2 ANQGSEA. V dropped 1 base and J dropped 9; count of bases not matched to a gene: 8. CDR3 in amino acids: CSVEASDRGQFEQFF. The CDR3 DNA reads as TGCAGCGTTGAAGCCTCGGACAGGGGGCAATTTGAGCAGTTCTTC.

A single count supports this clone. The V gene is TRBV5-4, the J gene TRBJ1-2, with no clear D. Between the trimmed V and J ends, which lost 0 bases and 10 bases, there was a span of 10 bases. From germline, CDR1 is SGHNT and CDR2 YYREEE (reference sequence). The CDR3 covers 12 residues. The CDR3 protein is CASSLVASNYTF. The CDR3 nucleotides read TGTGCCAGCAGCTTGGTGGCTTCAAACTACACCTTC.

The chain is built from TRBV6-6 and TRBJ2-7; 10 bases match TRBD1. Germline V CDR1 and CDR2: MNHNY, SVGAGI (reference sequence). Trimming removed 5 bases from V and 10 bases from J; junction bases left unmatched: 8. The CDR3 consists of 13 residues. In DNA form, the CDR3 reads TGTGCCAGCAGTGACCGTGACAGGGGGCAACAGTACTTC. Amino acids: CASSDRDRGQQYF.

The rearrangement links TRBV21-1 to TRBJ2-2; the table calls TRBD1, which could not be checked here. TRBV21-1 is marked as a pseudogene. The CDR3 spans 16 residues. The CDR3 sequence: CASAVGTGGSTGELFF. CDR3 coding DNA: TGTGCCAGCGCAGTAGGGACAGGGGGAAGCACCGGGGAGCTGTTTTTT.